These T cell receptor beta chains were read from a single sample in a study of T cells in localized non-small cell lung cancer. Sequenced by immunoSEQ multiplex PCR; TCRdb stores in-frame clones only, minus some. The table lists 25,000 to 30,000 clones, over 85% of them singletons, with 2.8% in the top ten. Sequences were derived from peripheral blood, sampled before any cancer treatment. The receptors come from a woman aged 18-50 years with stage I lung adenocarcinoma. CDR3s include the opening cysteine and the closing phenylalanine or tryptophan. D genes are given only for firm matches. Expanded clones get a size class; other rows say once, few or many, or leave the size out.

J | size | V | D | DNA | CDR3
TRBJ2-7 | NA | TRBV27 | TRBD2 | TGTGCCAGCAGTTTATTTGCAGCGGGAGCGTACGAGCAGTACTTC | CASSLFAAGAYEQYF
TRBJ1-2 | NA | TRBV6-5 | NA | TGTGCCAGCAGGCAGAATGGCTACACCTTC | CASRQNGYTF
TRBJ1-1 | few | TRBV19 | NA | TGTGCCAGTAGTAGAGGGACTTTGAACACTGAAGCTTTCTTT | CASSRGTLNTEAFF
TRBJ2-4 | once | TRBV11-2 | TRBD2 | TGTGCCAGCAGCGCCGGGGGGGTAGCCAAAAACATTCAGTACTTC | CASSAGGVAKNIQYF
TRBJ1-5 | NA | TRBV2 | TRBD1 | TGTGCCAGCAGTGACGACAGGGGTGCCTATAGCAATCAGCCCCAGCATTTT | CASSDDRGAYSNQPQHF
TRBJ1-2 | NA | TRBV4-3 | TRBD1 | TGCGCCAGCAGCCAAGAGCGGCAGGGGGCCTATGGCTACACCTTC | CASSQERQGAYGYTF
TRBJ2-3 | NA | TRBV7-3 | TRBD2 | TGTGCCAGCAGCTCACATTCGACTAGCGGGACAGATACGCAGTATTTT | CASSSHSTSGTDTQYF
TRBJ2-7 | NA | TRBV13 | TRBD1 | TGTGCCAGCAGCAGCCCCACAGGGGCGGTCGAGCAGTACTTC | CASSSPTGAVEQYF
TRBJ2-7 | NA | TRBV10-3 | TRBD2 | TGTGCCATCAGTATAGGACTAGCGGGAGGTTTGGGCGAGCAGTACTTC | CAISIGLAGGLGEQYF
TRBJ2-3 | once | TRBV27 | TRBD1 | TGTGCCAGCAGCGTACAGGGGTCAACGACAGATACGCAGTATTTT | CASSVQGSTTDTQYF
TRBJ2-2 | NA | TRBV6-5 | NA | TGTGCCAGCAGTTATTCTCTTAACACCGGGGAGCTGTTTTTT | CASSYSLNTGELFF